This T cell receptor (beta chain) emerged from a study of T cells in Graves' hyperthyroidism and ophthalmopathy. Regarding the study as a whole: Blood held most thyroid clonotypes expanded above 0.001 frequency.

TCR beta CDR3 region amplification was performed from RNA transcripts. A first-round RT-PCR of the TCR CDR3 used the HTBI primer set. TCRdb used MiXCR to reprocess the multiplex PCR reads, holding one entry per CDR3 protein. The table lists hundreds of thousands of distinct CDR3 sequences, 35% to 55% of them singletons, with about 7.8% in the top ten. The CDR3 loop spans 12 amino acids. V lost 5 bases to trimming and J lost 2 bases, with 6 bases between them. CDR1 and CDR2 from the germline V gene are LNHDA and SQIVND (reference sequence). The table lists this clonotype with many counts. What it binds is unknown. Orbital computed tomography, thyroid ultrasound, serum thyroxine and TRAb, and clinical symptoms together informed the diagnoses.

Material for sequencing was peripheral blood or thyroid tissue (not recorded which). The chain is built from TRBV19 and TRBJ1-1; D unresolved. This sequence originates from a woman younger than 35 with Graves' hyperthyroidism. CDR3 sequence: CASSAYNTEAFF. For the CDR3, the DNA is TGTGCCAGTAGTGCGTATAACACTGAAGCTTTCTTT.